This T cell receptor (beta chain) appears in the sequencing data of a study of beta chain features in type 1 diabetes. Since all of the isolated RNA was reverse transcribed, expressed TCRB transcripts were what got sequenced. Deep immunoSEQ sequencing covered naive, central memory and regulatory T cell samples. The data were produced by immunoSEQ multiplex PCR, yet TCRdb's version contains in-frame clones alone and is incomplete. The table includes about 620,000 clones, 15% to 19% detected once. A CD45RO/CCR7/CD25/CD127/CD95/CD27 panel sorted naive, central memory, regulatory and stem cell-like memory CD4+ cells. V lost 7 bases, J lost 1 base, and 17 bases lay in between. CDR3 length equals 16 residues. The germline V gene encodes CDR1 SGHTA and CDR2 FQGNSA. This clone was counted only a few times. Antigen: not known. Study-wide results and limits: Type 1 diabetes patients had VDJ junctions that carried fewer insertions and more deletions.

Sequenced input: naive CD4+ T cells from blood. This chain connects TRBV7-2 to TRBJ1-5; weak D call: TRBD1 (6 bases). This TCR was sampled from a man younger than 30 in good health. CDR3 DNA sequence: TGTGCCAGCACCTCGACACAGGGTGCGAGCAATCAGCCCCAGCATTTT. Its protein product is CASTSTQGASNQPQHF.